Listed below are T cell receptor beta chains from one sample, sequenced in a study of cytomegalovirus exposure and HLA in healthy donors. Some clones are missing from TCRdb's copy, which holds only in-frame ones; the method was immunoSEQ multiplex PCR. This sample's table reports about 83,000 clones. The sequenced sample was PBMCs. The receptor set was obtained from a man between 18 and 29 years old in good health and CMV-seropositive. Both conserved end residues are part of each CDR3. A D gene is named only where the DNA matches it firmly.

CDR3	DNA	D	V	J
CASSIVWTGAFTEAFF	TGTGCCAGTAGTATCGTCTGGACAGGGGCCTTCACTGAAGCTTTCTTT	TRBD1	TRBV19	TRBJ1-1
CASSPTRSGYTF	TGTGCCAGTAGTCCCACTCGGTCTGGCTACACCTTC	.	TRBV19	TRBJ1-2
CASSNQGIFYNEQFF	TGTGCCAGCAGCAACCAGGGGATCTTCTACAATGAGCAGTTCTTC	.	TRBV6-5	TRBJ2-1
CASSLFRDEQYF	TGCGCCAGCAGCTTGTTCAGGGACGAGCAGTACTTC	.	TRBV5-1	TRBJ2-7
CASSLGDTGNQPQHF	TGTGCCAGCAGCTTAGGGGACACCGGCAATCAGCCCCAGCATTTT	.	TRBV7-9	TRBJ1-5
CASSLGQTGGAQHF	TGTGCCAGCAGTTTGGGACAGACCGGGGGGGCCCAGCATTTT	TRBD1	TRBV28	TRBJ1-5
CASSVGAGVAYEQYF	TGTGCCAGCAGCGTAGGAGCCGGGGTGGCCTACGAGCAGTACTTC	.	TRBV9	TRBJ2-7
CASSEGGNGQPQHF	TGTGCCAGTAGTGAGGGAGGGAATGGTCAGCCCCAGCATTTT	.	TRBV19	TRBJ1-5
CASSISGLLYNEQFF	TGTGCCAGCAGTATCAGCGGGCTTTTATACAATGAGCAGTTCTTC	.	TRBV6-5	TRBJ2-1
CASSLVVRTGPYEQYF	TGTGCCAGCAGCTTGGTGGTCAGGACAGGGCCCTACGAGCAGTACTTC	TRBD1	TRBV5-8	TRBJ2-7
CASSEMASPYNEQFF	TGTGCCAGCAGTGAAATGGCTAGCCCTTACAATGAGCAGTTCTTC	.	TRBV2	TRBJ2-1
CASSSGQSYGYTF	TGCGCCAGCAGCTCGGGACAGTCCTATGGCTACACCTTC	TRBD1	TRBV5-1	TRBJ1-2
CARNLRSMGVSNEQFF	TGTGCCAGAAATCTTAGGTCTATGGGAGTGAGTAATGAGCAGTTCTTC	.	TRBV2	TRBJ2-1
CASSAGGRDYGYTF	TGTGCCAGCAGCGCCGGGGGGAGGGACTATGGCTACACCTTC	.	TRBV13	TRBJ1-2
CASSPPGRQDEQYF	TGCGCCAGCAGCCCTCCTGGGCGACAGGACGAGCAGTACTTC	.	TRBV4-1	TRBJ2-7
CASSGQGNYGYTF	TGTGCCAGCAGCGGACAGGGGAACTATGGCTACACCTTC	TRBD1	TRBV7-8	TRBJ1-2
CASSHSPGMAEKLFF	TGTGCCAGCAGCCACTCCCCAGGGATGGCTGAAAAACTGTTTTTT	.	TRBV5-6	TRBJ1-4
CASSLAPDYGYTF	TGCGCCAGCAGCTTGGCCCCGGACTATGGCTACACCTTC	.	TRBV5-1	TRBJ1-2
CASSLRDRVDTGELFF	TGCGCCAGCAGCTTGAGAGACAGGGTGGACACCGGGGAGCTGTTTTTT	TRBD1	TRBV5-1	TRBJ2-2
CASTALIQGYTEAFF	TGTGCCAGCACCGCCTTGATACAGGGCTACACTGAAGCTTTCTTT	.	TRBV5-5	TRBJ1-1
CASKKQGTEKLFF	TGTGCCAGCAAAAAACAGGGAACTGAAAAACTGTTTTTT	.	TRBV28	TRBJ1-4
CASSLVFRSAGDTDTQYF	TGTGCCAGCAGCTTAGTTTTTCGGTCAGCGGGAGACACAGATACGCAGTATTTT	TRBD2	TRBV11-2	TRBJ2-3
CASSPDRDYGYTF	TGTGCCAGCAGTCCGGACAGGGACTATGGCTACACCTTC	TRBD1	TRBV6-1	TRBJ1-2
CASSSQAGMSSYEQYF	TGTGCCAGCAGCTCTCAAGCGGGGATGAGCTCCTACGAGCAGTACTTC	TRBD2	TRBV9	TRBJ2-7
CASSPRAGLAKNIQYF	TGTGCCAGCTCACCACGGGCAGGACTAGCCAAAAACATTCAGTACTTC	.	TRBV18	TRBJ2-4
CASSLAQGANQPQHF	TGTGCCAGCAGCTTGGCCCAGGGGGCGAATCAGCCCCAGCATTTT	TRBD1	TRBV11-2	TRBJ1-5
CASSPRGAGGFGDTQYF	TGTGCCAGCAGTCCCCGGGGAGCAGGGGGCTTCGGGGATACGCAGTATTTT	TRBD1	TRBV11-3	TRBJ2-3
CASGPYNGNTIYF	TGTGCCAGCGGGCCTTACAATGGTAACACCATATATTTT	.	TRBV6-5	TRBJ1-3
CASSPGQDTDTQYF	TGTGCCAGTAGTCCGGGACAGGATACGGATACGCAGTATTTT	TRBD1	TRBV19	TRBJ2-3
CASSPRTSGGSTDTQYF	TGCGCCAGCAGCCCTCGGACTAGCGGGGGGTCCACAGATACGCAGTATTTT	TRBD2	TRBV5-1	TRBJ2-3
CASSLAGFAAFF	TGTGCCAGCAGTTTAGCGGGGTTTGCGGCTTTCTTT	.	TRBV28	TRBJ1-1
CASSSQGRVVTEAFF	TGTGCCAGTAGTTCTCAGGGGAGGGTAGTGACTGAAGCTTTCTTT	.	TRBV19	TRBJ1-1
CASSATGASAFF	TGTGCCAGCAGCGCGACAGGAGCATCGGCTTTCTTT	.	TRBV5-6	TRBJ1-1
CASSAGQGDANEQFF	TGTGCCAGCAGCGCGGGACAGGGGGATGCGAATGAGCAGTTCTTC	TRBD1	TRBV6-4	TRBJ2-1
CASSLRGTDTQYF	TGTGCCAGCAGCCTCAGGGGGACAGATACGCAGTATTTT	TRBD1	TRBV5-5	TRBJ2-3
CASSLTGDSSTEAFF	TGCGCCAGCAGCTTGACGGGGGATAGTAGCACTGAAGCTTTCTTT	.	TRBV5-1	TRBJ1-1
CASSFGDRATYEQYF	TGCGCCAGCAGCTTCGGGGACAGGGCAACCTACGAGCAGTACTTC	TRBD1	TRBV5-1	TRBJ2-7
CASSKGQGNEAFF	TGTGCCAGCAGTAAGGGACAGGGAAACGAAGCTTTCTTT	TRBD1	TRBV25-1	TRBJ1-1
CASSRTYLRGNEKLFF	TGCGCCAGCAGCCGGACTTATCTCCGTGGGAATGAAAAACTGTTTTTT	.	TRBV5-1	TRBJ1-4
CASSSVRASGRPSGANVLTF	TGTGCCAGCAGCTCAGTTCGGGCTAGCGGGAGACCCTCTGGGGCCAACGTCCTGACTTTC	TRBD2	TRBV28	TRBJ2-6
CASSEGADYGYTF	TGTGCCAGCAGTGAGGGAGCCGACTATGGCTACACCTTC	.	TRBV28	TRBJ1-2
CASSYGQGRNTEAFF	TGCGCCAGCAGTTACGGACAGGGGAGGAACACTGAAGCTTTCTTT	TRBD1	TRBV5-1	TRBJ1-1
CASSSSSTDTQYF	TGCGCCAGCAGTTCCTCTAGCACAGATACGCAGTATTTT	.	TRBV5-1	TRBJ2-3